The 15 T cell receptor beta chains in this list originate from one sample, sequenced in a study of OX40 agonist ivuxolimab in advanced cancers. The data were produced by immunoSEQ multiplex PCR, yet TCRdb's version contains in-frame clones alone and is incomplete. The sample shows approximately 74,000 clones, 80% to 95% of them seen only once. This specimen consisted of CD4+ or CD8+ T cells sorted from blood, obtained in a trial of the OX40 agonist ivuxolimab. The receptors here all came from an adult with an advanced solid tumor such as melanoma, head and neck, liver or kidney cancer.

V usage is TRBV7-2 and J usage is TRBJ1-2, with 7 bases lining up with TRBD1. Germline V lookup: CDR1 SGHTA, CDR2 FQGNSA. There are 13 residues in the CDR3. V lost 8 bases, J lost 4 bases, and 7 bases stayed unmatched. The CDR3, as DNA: TGTGCCAGCTCGGCAGGGGGGAGCTATGGCTACACCTTC. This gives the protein CASSAGGSYGYTF.

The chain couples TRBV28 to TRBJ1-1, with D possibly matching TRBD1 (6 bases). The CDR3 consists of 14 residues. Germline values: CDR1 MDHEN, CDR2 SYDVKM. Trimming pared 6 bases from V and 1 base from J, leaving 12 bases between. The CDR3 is CASSLRGGNTEAFF. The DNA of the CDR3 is TGTGCCAGCAGCCTCAGGGGCGGGAACACTGAAGCTTTCTTT.

CDR3 loop: CASSFDGTQFF. CDR3 DNA: TGTGCCAGCAGCTTTGACGGGACCCAGTTCTTC. The chain carries TRBV7-2 and TRBJ2-1; D possibly uses TRBD1 or TRBD2 (5 bases each). Germline V gene lookup returns CDR1 SGHTA and CDR2 FQGNSA. The CDR3 consists of 11 residues. V was clipped by 3 bases and J by 13 bases, with 10 bases between them.

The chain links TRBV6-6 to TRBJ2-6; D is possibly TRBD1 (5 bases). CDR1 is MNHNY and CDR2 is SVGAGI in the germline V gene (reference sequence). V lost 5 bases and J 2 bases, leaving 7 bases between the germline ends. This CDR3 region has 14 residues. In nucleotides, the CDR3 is TGTGCCAGCAGTCAGACAGCTGGGGCCAACGTCCTGACTTTC. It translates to CASSQTAGANVLTF.

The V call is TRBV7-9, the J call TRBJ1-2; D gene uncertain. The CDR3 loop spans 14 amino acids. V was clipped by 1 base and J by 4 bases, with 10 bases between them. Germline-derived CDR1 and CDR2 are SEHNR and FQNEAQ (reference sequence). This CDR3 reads CASSLEPGGYGYTF. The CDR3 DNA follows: TGTGCCAGCAGCTTAGAGCCAGGAGGCTATGGCTACACCTTC.

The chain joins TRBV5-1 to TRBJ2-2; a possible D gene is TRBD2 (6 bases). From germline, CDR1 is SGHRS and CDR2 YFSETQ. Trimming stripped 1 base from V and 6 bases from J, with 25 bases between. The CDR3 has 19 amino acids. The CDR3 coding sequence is TGCGCCAGCAGCTTGCCGTTTTTTAGGCCGGGAGCCGAGGCCGGGGAGCTGTTTTTT. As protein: CASSLPFFRPGAEAGELFF. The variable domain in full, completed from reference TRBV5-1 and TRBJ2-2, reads KAGVTQTPRYLIKTRGQQVTLSCSPISGHRSVSWYQQTPGQGLQFLFEYFSETQRNKGNFPGRFSGRQFSNSRSEMNVSTLELGDSALYLCASSLPFFRPGAEAGELFFGEGSRLTVL.

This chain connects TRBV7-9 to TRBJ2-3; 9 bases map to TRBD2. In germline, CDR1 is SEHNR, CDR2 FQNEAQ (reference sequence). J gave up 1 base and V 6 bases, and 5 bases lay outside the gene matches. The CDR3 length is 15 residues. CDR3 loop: CASRASGDRTDTQYF. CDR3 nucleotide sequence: TGTGCCAGCAGAGCTAGCGGGGATCGCACAGATACGCAGTATTTT.

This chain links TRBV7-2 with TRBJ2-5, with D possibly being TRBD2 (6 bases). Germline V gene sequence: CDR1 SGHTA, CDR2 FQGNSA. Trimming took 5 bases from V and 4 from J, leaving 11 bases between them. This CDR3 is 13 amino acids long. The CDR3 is CASSPGGAETQYF. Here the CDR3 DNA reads TGTGCCAGCAGCCCGGGCGGGGCAGAGACCCAGTACTTC.

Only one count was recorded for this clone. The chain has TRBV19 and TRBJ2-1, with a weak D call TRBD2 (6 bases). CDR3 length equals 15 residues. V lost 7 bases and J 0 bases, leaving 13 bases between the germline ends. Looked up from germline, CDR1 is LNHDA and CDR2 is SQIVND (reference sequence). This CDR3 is CASTGTVSSYNEQFF. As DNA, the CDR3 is TGTGCCAGTACCGGGACTGTTAGCTCCTACAATGAGCAGTTCTTC.

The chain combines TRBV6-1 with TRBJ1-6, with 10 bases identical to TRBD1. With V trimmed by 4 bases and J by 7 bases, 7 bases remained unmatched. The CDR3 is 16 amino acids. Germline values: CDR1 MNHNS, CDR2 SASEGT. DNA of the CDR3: TGTGCCAGCAGTGCCCCCGGACAGGGGGTAAATTCACCCCTCCACTTT. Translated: CASSAPGQGVNSPLHF.

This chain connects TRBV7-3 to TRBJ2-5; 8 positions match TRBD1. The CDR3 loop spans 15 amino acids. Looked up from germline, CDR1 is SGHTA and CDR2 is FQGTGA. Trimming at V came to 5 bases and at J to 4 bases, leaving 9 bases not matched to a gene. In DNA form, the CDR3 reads TGTGCCAGCAGCCCCCGGACAGGGTCTGGAGAGACCCAGTACTTC. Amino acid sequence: CASSPRTGSGETQYF.

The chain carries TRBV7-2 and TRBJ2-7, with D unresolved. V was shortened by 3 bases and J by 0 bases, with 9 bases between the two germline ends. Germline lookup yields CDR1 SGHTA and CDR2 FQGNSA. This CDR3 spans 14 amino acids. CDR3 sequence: CASSFLASSYEQYF. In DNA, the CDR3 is TGTGCCAGCAGCTTTCTTGCCAGCTCCTACGAGCAGTACTTC.

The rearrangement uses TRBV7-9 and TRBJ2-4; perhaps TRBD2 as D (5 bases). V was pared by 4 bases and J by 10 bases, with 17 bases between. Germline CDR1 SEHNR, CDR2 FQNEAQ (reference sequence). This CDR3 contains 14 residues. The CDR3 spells CASSSSEGIWIQYF. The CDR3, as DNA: TGTGCCAGCAGCTCATCCGAGGGAATATGGATTCAGTACTTC.

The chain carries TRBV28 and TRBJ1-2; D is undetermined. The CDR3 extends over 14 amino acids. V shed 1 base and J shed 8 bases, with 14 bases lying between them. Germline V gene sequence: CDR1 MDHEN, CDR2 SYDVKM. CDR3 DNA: TGTGCCAGCAGTTTATCGAACGGGCCGAGGGGCTACACCTTC. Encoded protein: CASSLSNGPRGYTF.

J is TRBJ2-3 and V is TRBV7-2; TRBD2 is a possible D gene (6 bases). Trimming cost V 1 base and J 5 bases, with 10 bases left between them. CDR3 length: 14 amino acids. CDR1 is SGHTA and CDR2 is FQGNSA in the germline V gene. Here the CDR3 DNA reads TGTGCCAGCAGCTTAGGGCTAGCGTTAGATACGCAGTATTTT. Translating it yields CASSLGLALDTQYF.